Described below is a single TCR beta chain sequence and its context. Its antigen is currently unknown. The data were taken from a study of T cells in localized non-small cell lung cancer. General study results and limits: Appearing in adjacent lung were a median around 60 of the top 100 tumor clones.

With 4 bases removed from V and 3 bases from J, the gap between germline ends came to 12 bases. Germline CDR1 MRHNA, CDR2 SNTAGT. CDR3 size: 14 residues. Sequenced by immunoSEQ multiplex PCR; TCRdb stores in-frame clones only, minus some. The sample includes about 23,000 clones, approximately 90% of them seen just once. This receptor was taken from a woman aged 40 to 75 with stage I lung adenocarcinoma. The material sequenced was peripheral blood, taken before any cancer treatment. The chain is built from TRBV6-4 and TRBJ1-1; maybe TRBD1 (6 bases). The CDR3 is CASSATRGDTEAFF. CDR3 coding DNA: TGTGCCAGCAGTGCCACCAGGGGAGACACTGAAGCTTTCTTT.